Presented here are 9 T cell receptor beta chains from one specimen sequenced in a study of blood T cells in healthy people across ages. Alongside a J-beta primer mix, a sample-barcoded 5' primer served in a second PCR lasting about 7 to 11 cycles. TCRdb reprocessed the 5' RACE reads via MiXCR and lists one record per CDR3 protein. The sample has 1.5 million to 2 million distinct CDR3 sequences, about two fifths seen once. Sample: blood. Receptors were obtained from a human donor in good health.

This clonotype was picked up a small number of times. The chain is built from TRBV20-1 and TRBJ2-7; tentatively, D is TRBD2 (6 bases). CDR3 length: 14 amino acids. Germline loops: CDR1 DFQATT, CDR2 SNEGSKA (reference sequence). V was trimmed by 6 bases and J by 6 bases, leaving 21 bases between them. The CDR3 protein is CSAHIPTGGREQYF. In DNA form, the CDR3 reads TGCAGTGCCCACATCCCTACCGGGGGTCGCGAGCAGTACTTC.

This chain connects TRBV27 to TRBJ1-1, with D maybe TRBD1 (5 bases). Germline values: CDR1 MNHEY, CDR2 SMNVEV (reference sequence). CDR3 length equals 13 residues. Trimming shortened V by 0 bases and J by 8 bases, and 10 bases separated the two germline ends. DNA of the CDR3: TGTGCCAGCAGTTTATCTTTTGGGGGAGAAGCTTTCTTT. Translation: CASSLSFGGEAFF.

This clonotype was counted a few times. The V and J genes are TRBV7-2 and TRBJ2-5; 12 nucleotides line up with TRBD2. This CDR3 contains 15 residues. Losses at the gene ends were 5 bases for V and 4 bases for J; bases not matched to a gene: 5. Germline loops: CDR1 SGHTA, CDR2 FQGNSA. Here the CDR3 reads CASSVTSGGRETQYF. CDR3 in DNA: TGTGCCAGCAGCGTAACTAGCGGGGGGCGAGAGACCCAGTACTTC.

This clonotype was counted at least ten times. This sequence joins TRBV7-2 and TRBJ1-5; D is uncertain. The ends were cut back, 4 bases at V and 6 bases at J, with 7 bases in the middle. This CDR3 has 12 amino acids. Per germline, CDR1 SGHTA and CDR2 FQGNSA. CDR3 amino acids: CASSSSGQPQHF. DNA of the CDR3: TGTGCCAGCAGCTCGAGTGGTCAGCCCCAGCATTTT.

This chain uses TRBV20-1 with TRBJ1-2; 8 positions agree with TRBD1. Germline values: CDR1 DFQATT, CDR2 SNEGSKA (reference sequence). The CDR3 contains 14 residues. Unmatched junction bases numbered 10, after V lost 6 bases and J lost 4 bases. Here the CDR3 DNA reads TGCAGTGCCCCCCGGACAGGGAGGGCCTATGGCTACACCTTC. Its protein product is CSAPRTGRAYGYTF.

This clonotype occurred a few times. The CDR3 region is CASSELLQPGQPGPSTEAFF. CDR3 DNA: TGTGCCAGCAGTGAATTGTTGCAACCGGGACAGCCAGGACCGAGCACTGAAGCTTTCTTT. This chain links TRBV25-1 with TRBJ1-1; 7 positions agree with TRBD1. V trimming: 1 base; J trimming: 4 bases; junction bases outside the gene matches: 21. This CDR3 region has 20 residues. From germline, CDR1 is MGHDK and CDR2 SYGVNS.

This clonotype was counted a few times. The chain recombines TRBV2 with TRBJ2-5; maybe TRBD2 (6 bases). Trimming left V 3 bases short and J 4 bases short, with 12 bases between. Germline V gene lookup returns CDR1 SNHLY and CDR2 FYNNEI. The CDR3 totals 14 residues. The CDR3 sequence is CASSEMTSRETQYF. CDR3 DNA sequence: TGTGCCAGCAGTGAGATGACTAGTAGAGAGACCCAGTACTTC.

The chain links TRBV29-1 to TRBJ2-7; D unclear. This CDR3 has 13 residues. V shed 5 bases and J shed 0 bases, with 11 bases lying between them. Germline V gives CDR1 SQVTM, CDR2 ANQGSEA. This CDR3 is CSVFSQRSYEQYF. CDR3 DNA sequence: TGCAGCGTTTTCTCCCAGCGCTCCTACGAGCAGTACTTC.

The rearrangement joins TRBV20-1 to TRBJ1-5, with D hard to call. This CDR3 has 14 amino acids. V lost 5 bases, J lost 7 bases, and 18 bases lay in between. CDR1 is DFQATT and CDR2 is SNEGSKA in the germline V gene (reference sequence). The CDR3 spells CSAPGGKGSQPQHF. The CDR3 nucleotides are TGCAGTGCTCCAGGAGGAAAGGGCTCACAGCCCCAGCATTTT.